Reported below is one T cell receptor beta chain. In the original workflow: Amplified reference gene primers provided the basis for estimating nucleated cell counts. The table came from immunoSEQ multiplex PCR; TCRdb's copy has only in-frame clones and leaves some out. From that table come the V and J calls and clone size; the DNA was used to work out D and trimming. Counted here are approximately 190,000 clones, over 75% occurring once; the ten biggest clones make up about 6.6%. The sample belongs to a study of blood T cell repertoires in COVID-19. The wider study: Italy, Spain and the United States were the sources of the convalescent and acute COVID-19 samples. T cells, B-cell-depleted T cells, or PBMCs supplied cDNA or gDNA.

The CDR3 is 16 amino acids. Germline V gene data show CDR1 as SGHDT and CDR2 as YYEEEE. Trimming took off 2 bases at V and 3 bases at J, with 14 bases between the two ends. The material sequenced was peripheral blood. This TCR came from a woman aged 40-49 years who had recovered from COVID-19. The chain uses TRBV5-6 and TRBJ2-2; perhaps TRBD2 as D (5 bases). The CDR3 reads CASSFWWEKDTGELFF. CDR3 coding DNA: TGTGCCAGCAGCTTTTGGTGGGAGAAGGACACCGGGGAGCTGTTTTTT.